Following are 15 T cell receptor beta chains from one sample sequenced in a study of blood T cell repertoires in COVID-19. Some clones are missing from TCRdb's copy, which holds only in-frame ones; the method was immunoSEQ multiplex PCR. The data contain 350,000 to 450,000 clones, around 89% of them seen just once; the ten biggest clones take up roughly 1.1%. Sequenced input: PBMCs or T cells enriched from blood (not recorded which). These receptors were collected from a man aged 25 to 40 who had recovered from COVID-19.

The chain uses TRBV5-1 and TRBJ2-1, with 8 bases identical to TRBD2. CDR1 and CDR2 from the germline V gene are SGHRS and YFSETQ. J lost 5 bases, V lost 0 bases, and 7 bases had no gene match. The CDR3 covers 16 residues. DNA for the CDR3: TGCGCCAGCAGCTTGGGAATTAGCGGGATAGACAATGAGCAGTTCTTC. Residues: CASSLGISGIDNEQFF.

This clone was observed a single time. The V and J genes are TRBV27 and TRBJ1-6; perhaps TRBD1 as D (5 bases). The V end was cut by 1 base, the J end by 9 bases, with 13 bases between. CDR3 length equals 15 residues. Germline V gives CDR1 MNHEY, CDR2 SMNVEV (reference sequence). The CDR3 here is CASSLWSRESSPLHF. The CDR3, as DNA: TGTGCCAGCAGTTTATGGTCCAGGGAAAGTTCACCCCTCCACTTT.

The chain links TRBV5-6 to TRBJ2-1; 7 positions agree with TRBD2. The V and J ends lost 4 bases and 8 bases, in that order; junction bases with no gene match: 3. The CDR3 covers 12 residues. Germline-derived CDR1 and CDR2 are SGHDT and YYEEEE. DNA for the CDR3: TGTGCCAGCAGCCGACTAGCACATGAGCAGTTCTTC. Its translation: CASSRLAHEQFF.

The chain couples TRBV7-9 to TRBJ1-1; the match to TRBD1 covers 8 bases. After removal of 5 bases from V and 1 base from J, the junction contained 6 bases not matched to a gene. The CDR3 loop spans 15 amino acids. Germline values: CDR1 SEHNR, CDR2 FQNEAQ (reference sequence). Here the CDR3 DNA reads TGTGCCAGCAGCCCCAGGGGGACAGGGAACACTGAAGCTTTCTTT. It is translated as CASSPRGTGNTEAFF.

The V call is TRBV30, the J call TRBJ2-5, with 9 bases identical to TRBD1. This CDR3 has 13 residues. The trim removed 5 bases at V and 7 bases at J, leaving 8 bases unmatched. In germline, CDR1 is GTSNPN, CDR2 SVGIG (reference sequence). CDR3 region: CAWVGQGIGTQYF. The CDR3 DNA reads TGTGCCTGGGTGGGACAGGGCATAGGGACCCAGTACTTC.

V usage is TRBV15 and J usage is TRBJ2-7; no firm D call. The CDR3 covers 14 residues. The germline V and J ends were trimmed by 0 bases and 3 bases, with 9 bases remaining between them. CDR1 is LNHNV, CDR2 YYDKDF, per germline (reference sequence). CDR3 nucleotide sequence: TGTGCCACCAGCAGAGAACAGTCAGTCTACGAGCAGTACTTC. This gives the protein CATSREQSVYEQYF.

In its sample, this clone was seen once. The chain is built from TRBV18 and TRBJ2-3; D is uncertain. The CDR3 contains 14 residues. The ends were cut back, 3 bases at V and 0 bases at J, with 7 bases in the middle. The germline V gene encodes CDR1 KGHSH and CDR2 LQKENI. The CDR3 nucleotides are TGTGCCAGCTCACCTAGAGCGAGCACAGATACGCAGTATTTT. It yields the protein CASSPRASTDTQYF. Complete variable domain (other parts from reference TRBV18 and TRBJ2-3): NAGVMQNPRHLVRRRGQEARLRCSPMKGHSHVYWYRQLPEEGLKFMVYLQKENIIDESGMPKERFSAEFPKEGPSILRIQQVVRGDSAAYFCASSPRASTDTQYFGPGTRLTVL.

This chain connects TRBV9 to TRBJ2-5; 9 nucleotides match TRBD2. With 1 base clipped from V and 1 base from J, the junction kept 2 bases outside the gene matches. The germline gives CDR1 SGDLS, CDR2 YYNGEE. The CDR3 is 15 amino acids. The CDR3 bases are TGTGCCAGCAGCGTATTAGCGGGAGCCCAAGAGACCCAGTACTTC. Amino acid sequence: CASSVLAGAQETQYF.

The table lists this clone with a count of one. The identical CDR3 is also encoded by other nucleotide sequences in the sample. The V call is TRBV11-2, the J call TRBJ2-7, with 10 bases matching TRBD2. With 5 bases clipped from V and 3 bases from J, the junction kept 4 bases outside the gene matches. Germline assignment: CDR1 SGHAT and CDR2 FQNNGV. This CDR3 is built from 14 residues. CDR3 residues: CASSLGLADYEQYF. The CDR3 DNA reads TGTGCCAGCAGCCTCGGACTAGCGGACTACGAGCAGTACTTC.

The V gene is TRBV4-2, the J gene TRBJ2-3; D ambiguous. The CDR3 sequence is 15 residues long. Germline CDR1 LGHNA, CDR2 YNFKEQ. Trimming left V 0 bases short and J 0 bases short, with 7 bases between. Here the CDR3 reads CASSQDWPSTDTQYF. CDR3 DNA: TGTGCCAGCAGCCAAGATTGGCCTAGCACAGATACGCAGTATTTT.

V is TRBV5-1 and J is TRBJ2-7; TRBD2 matches 9 bases. The germline V gene encodes CDR1 SGHRS and CDR2 YFSETQ. With V trimmed by 7 bases and J by 2 bases, 7 bases remained unmatched. This CDR3 has 14 residues. CDR3 nucleotide sequence: TGCGCCAGCCCGCCGACTAGCGGTGCCTACGAGCAGTACTTC. It yields the protein CASPPTSGAYEQYF.

The chain couples TRBV12-3 or TRBV12-4 to TRBJ1-2, with 7 bases matching TRBD1. The length of the CDR3 is 13 residues. The junction had 5 bases not matched to a gene; V was cut back by 6 bases and J by 4 bases. CDR3 protein: CASSPRQGYGYTF. The CDR3 coding sequence is TGTGCCAGCAGCCCCAGACAGGGCTATGGCTACACCTTC.

The chain couples TRBV5-6 to TRBJ2-7; weak D call: TRBD2 (6 bases). CDR1 is SGHDT and CDR2 is YYEEEE in the germline V gene. V lost 4 bases and J 4 bases, leaving 9 bases between the germline ends. The CDR3 consists of 12 residues. In DNA form, the CDR3 reads TGTGCCAGCAGCGGGGGGAGTTACGAGCAGTACTTC. The encoded protein is CASSGGSYEQYF.

The chain has TRBV4-1 and TRBJ1-5; 8 bases are a match to TRBD1. This CDR3 is 16 amino acids long. V lost 2 bases to trimming and J lost 7 bases; unmatched junction nucleotides: 10. Germline assignment: CDR1 MGHRA and CDR2 YSYEKL. CDR3 sequence reads: CASSQPGTGLGQPQHF. CDR3 DNA: TGCGCCAGCAGCCAACCTGGGACAGGCCTTGGGCAGCCCCAGCATTTT.

V usage is TRBV28 and J usage is TRBJ1-5, with 9 bases lining up with TRBD1. The length of the CDR3 is 14 residues. V lost 6 bases, J lost 6 bases, and 6 bases stayed unmatched. Germline CDR1 is MDHEN and CDR2 is SYDVKM. The DNA for the CDR3 is TGTGCCAGCAGCCCCGGACAGGGGTTTCAGCCCCAGCATTTT. The encoded protein is CASSPGQGFQPQHF.